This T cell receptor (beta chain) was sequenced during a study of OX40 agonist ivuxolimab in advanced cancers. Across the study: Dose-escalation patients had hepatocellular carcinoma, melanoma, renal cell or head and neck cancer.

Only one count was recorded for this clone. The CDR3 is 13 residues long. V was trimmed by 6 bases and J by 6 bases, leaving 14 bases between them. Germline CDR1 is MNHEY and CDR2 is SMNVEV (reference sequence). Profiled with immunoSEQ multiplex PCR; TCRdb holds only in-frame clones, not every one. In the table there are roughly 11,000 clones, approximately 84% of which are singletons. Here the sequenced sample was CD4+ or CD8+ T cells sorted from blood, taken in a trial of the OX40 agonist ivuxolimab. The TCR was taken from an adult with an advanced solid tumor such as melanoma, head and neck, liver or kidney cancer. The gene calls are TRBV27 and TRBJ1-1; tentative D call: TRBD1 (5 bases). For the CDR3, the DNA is TGTGCCAGCAGATTCCGGGGCGGCTCTGAAGCTTTCTTT. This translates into CASRFRGGSEAFF.